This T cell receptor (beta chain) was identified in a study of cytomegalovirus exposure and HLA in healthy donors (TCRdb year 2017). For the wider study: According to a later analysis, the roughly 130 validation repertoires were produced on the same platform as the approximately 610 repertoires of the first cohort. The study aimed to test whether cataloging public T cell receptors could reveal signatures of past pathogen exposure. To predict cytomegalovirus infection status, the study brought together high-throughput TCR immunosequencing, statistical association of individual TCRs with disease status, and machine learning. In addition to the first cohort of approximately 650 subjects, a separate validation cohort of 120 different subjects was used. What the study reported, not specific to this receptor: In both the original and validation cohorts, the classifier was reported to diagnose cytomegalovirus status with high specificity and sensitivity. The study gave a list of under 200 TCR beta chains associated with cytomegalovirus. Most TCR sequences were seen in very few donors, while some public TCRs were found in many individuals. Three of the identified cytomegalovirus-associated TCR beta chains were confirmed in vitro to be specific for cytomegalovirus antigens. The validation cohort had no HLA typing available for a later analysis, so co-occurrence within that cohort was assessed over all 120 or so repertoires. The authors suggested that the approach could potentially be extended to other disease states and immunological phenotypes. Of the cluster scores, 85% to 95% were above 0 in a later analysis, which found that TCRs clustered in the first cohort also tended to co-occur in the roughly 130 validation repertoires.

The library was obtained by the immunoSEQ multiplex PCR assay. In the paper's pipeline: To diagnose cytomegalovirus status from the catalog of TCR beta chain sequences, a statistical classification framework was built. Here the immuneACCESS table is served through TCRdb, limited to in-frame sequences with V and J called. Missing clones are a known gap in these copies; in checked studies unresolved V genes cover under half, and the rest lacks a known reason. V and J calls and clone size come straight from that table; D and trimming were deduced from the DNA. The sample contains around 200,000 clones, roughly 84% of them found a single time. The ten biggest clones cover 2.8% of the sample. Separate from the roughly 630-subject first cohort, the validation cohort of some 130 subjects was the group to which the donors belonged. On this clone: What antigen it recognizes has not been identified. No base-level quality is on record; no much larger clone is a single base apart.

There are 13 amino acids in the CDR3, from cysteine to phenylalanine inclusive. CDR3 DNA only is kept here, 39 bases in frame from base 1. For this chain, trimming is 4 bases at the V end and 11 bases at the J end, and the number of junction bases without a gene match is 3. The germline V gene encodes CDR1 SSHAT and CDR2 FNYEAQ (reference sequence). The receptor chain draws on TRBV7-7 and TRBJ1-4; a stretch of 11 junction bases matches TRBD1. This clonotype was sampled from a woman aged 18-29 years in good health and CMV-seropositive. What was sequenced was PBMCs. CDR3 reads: CASSSDRGHKLFF. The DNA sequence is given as TGTGCCAGCAGCTCGGACAGGGGGCATAAACTGTTTTTT.